The 30 T cell receptor beta chains in this list originate from one sample, sequenced in a study of CD8 T cells in ankylosing spondylitis. TCRdb re-derived calls from the 5' RACE reads in MiXCR, one entry per CDR3 protein. The sample shows some 130,000 distinct CDR3 sequences, just under 7.5% of them seen only once. Sequenced input: blood, either unsorted or a sorted T cell fraction (not recorded which). The receptors derive from a female donor with ankylosing spondylitis or in good health (not recorded which).

This clonotype was recorded many times. The rearrangement joins TRBV7-3 to TRBJ2-5; D is unclear. The CDR3 loop spans 13 amino acids. The germline V gene encodes CDR1 SGHTA and CDR2 FQGTGA. V shed 3 bases and J shed 5 bases, with 10 bases lying between them. The CDR3 DNA reads as TGTGCCAGCAGCTTTGACCAGTGGGAGACCCAGTACTTC. Translation gives CASSFDQWETQYF.

This clonotype was detected many times. V gene TRBV5-1 combines with J gene TRBJ2-2, with 10 bases lining up with TRBD1. J was trimmed by 4 bases and V by 0 bases; bases with no gene match: 6. This CDR3 spans 17 amino acids. Germline assignment: CDR1 SGHRS and CDR2 YFSETQ. The CDR3, as DNA: TGCGCCAGCAGCTTGGTTGGGACAGGGGTCCCCACCGGGGAGCTGTTTTTT. This encodes CASSLVGTGVPTGELFF.

This clonotype showed up just a few times. This chain links TRBV11-1 with TRBJ2-3; 8 bases map to TRBD2. Trimming removed 2 bases from V and 5 bases from J; junction bases left unmatched: 12. From germline, CDR1 is SGHAT and CDR2 FQDESV (reference sequence). The CDR3 is made up of 17 amino acids. CDR3 loop: CASSLSPGGGTEDTQYF. As DNA, the CDR3 is TGTGCCAGCAGCTTATCCCCCGGCGGGGGGACGGAAGATACGCAGTATTTT.

The genes are TRBV19 and TRBJ1-5; D is unresolved. Deletions cut 5 bases from V and 4 bases from J, with 15 bases between. CDR1 is LNHDA, CDR2 SQIVND, per germline (reference sequence). The CDR3 length is 15 residues. The CDR3 loop is CASSLRSRQNQPQHF. The DNA of the CDR3 is TGTGCCAGTAGTTTGCGTTCCAGGCAGAATCAGCCCCAGCATTTT. The variable domain in full, completed from reference TRBV19 and TRBJ1-5, reads DGGITQSPKYLFRKEGQNVTLSCEQNLNHDAMYWYRQDPGQGLRLIYYSQIVNDFQKGDIAEGYSVSREKKESFPLTVTSAQKNPTAFYLCASSLRSRQNQPQHFGDGTRLSIL.

This clonotype was counted many times. The chain uses TRBV20-1 and TRBJ2-1; D is undetermined. This CDR3 has 16 residues. In germline, CDR1 is DFQATT, CDR2 SNEGSKA (reference sequence). Trimming pared 0 bases from V and 6 bases from J, leaving 18 bases between. The CDR3 sequence: CSARDPLSPQVNEQFF. DNA of the CDR3: TGCAGTGCTAGAGATCCCTTATCGCCCCAAGTCAATGAGCAGTTCTTC.

This clonotype was observed many times. This chain joins TRBV4-3 and TRBJ2-1; 8 nucleotides align to TRBD1. Germline values: CDR1 LGHNA, CDR2 YSLEER. The CDR3 totals 15 residues. J was trimmed by 4 bases and V by 3 bases; bases with no gene match: 5. The CDR3 protein is CASSHATGDYNEQFF. In nucleotides, the CDR3 is TGCGCCAGCAGCCACGCGACAGGGGATTACAATGAGCAGTTCTTC.

The table lists this clonotype with many counts. The chain links TRBV12-3 or TRBV12-4 to TRBJ1-1; TRBD1 aligns across 9 bases. The CDR3 consists of 14 residues. The trim removed 5 bases at V and 5 bases at J, leaving 6 bases unmatched. The CDR3 region has the DNA TGTGCCAGCAGTCATCGGACAGGGGATACTGAAGCTTTCTTT. Encoded protein: CASSHRTGDTEAFF.

This clonotype was found many times. This chain joins TRBV5-6 and TRBJ2-4; TRBD1 agrees at 9 bases. CDR3 length: 19 amino acids. The germline CDR1 and CDR2 sequences are SGHDT and YYEEEE. The J segment lost 5 bases and the V segment lost 3 bases, leaving 18 bases of the junction unmatched. CDR3 protein: CASSSTLGQGLSGENIQYF. CDR3 sequence (DNA): TGTGCCAGCAGCTCTACCCTAGGACAGGGGTTATCGGGCGAAAACATTCAGTACTTC.

This clonotype occurred many times. V and J are TRBV29-1 and TRBJ2-6; no definite D call. Germline V CDR1 and CDR2: SQVTM, ANQGSEA. The CDR3 is 20 residues long. Between the trimmed V and J ends, which lost 3 bases and 0 bases, there was a span of 24 bases. The DNA for the CDR3 is TGCAGCGTTGAGTACATATCCTATAGACTTGGGCCCTCTGGGGCCAACGTCCTGACTTTC. This codes for CSVEYISYRLGPSGANVLTF.

This rearrangement joins TRBV20-1 to TRBJ1-2, with a possible D match to TRBD1 (5 bases). V was shortened by 0 bases and J by 4 bases, with 12 bases between the two germline ends. Germline values: CDR1 DFQATT, CDR2 SNEGSKA (reference sequence). This CDR3 has 14 amino acids. The CDR3 spells CSAREQGPPYGYTF. The CDR3 coding sequence is TGCAGTGCTAGAGAGCAGGGTCCCCCCTATGGCTACACCTTC.

For this clonotype: A clone one base away is much larger, so this may be a read error. The CDR3 DNA reads TGTGCCAGCAGCGTGCGAGACCAAGAGGCCCAGTACTTC. This sequence encodes CASSVRDQEAQYF. This sequence joins TRBV9 and TRBJ2-5, with D unclear. This CDR3 is built from 13 residues. CDR1 and CDR2 (germline): SGDLS, YYNGEE. Based on the CDR3 plus reference TRBV9 and TRBJ2-5, the full variable domain is DSGVTQTPKHLITATGQRVTLRCSPRSGDLSVYWYQQSLDQGLQFLIQYYNGEERAKGNILERFSAQQFPDLHSELNLSSLELGDSALYFCASSVRDQEAQYFGPGTRLLVL.

This clonotype was seen ten or more times. V usage is TRBV5-1 and J usage is TRBJ1-2, with D uncertain. The V gene's germline CDR1 is SGHRS and CDR2 YFSETQ. The CDR3 covers 14 residues. Trimming shortened V by 0 bases and J by 8 bases, and 14 bases separated the two germline ends. The CDR3 DNA reads as TGCGCCAGCAGCTTGGAGGTGGACTTGGGCGGCTACACCTTC. Translation: CASSLEVDLGGYTF.

In its sample, this clonotype was seen many times. The J gene is TRBJ2-3, the V gene TRBV12-3 or TRBV12-4, with 13 bases aligning to TRBD2. V shed 1 base and J 1 base; nucleotides not matched to a gene: 5. The CDR3 runs 18 residues. The chain's CDR3 is CASSLELAGGSGTDTQYF. Written as DNA, the CDR3 is TGTGCCAGCAGTTTAGAACTAGCGGGGGGGAGTGGCACAGATACGCAGTATTTT.

This clonotype was recorded at least ten times. The rearrangement joins TRBV7-9 to TRBJ1-6; D call uncertain. CDR3 length equals 12 residues. CDR1 and CDR2 (germline): SEHNR, FQNEAQ (reference sequence). The V end lost 3 bases, the J end lost 5 bases, and 2 bases lay between the germline ends. Here the CDR3 DNA reads TGTGCCAGCAGCTTCGATAATTCACCCCTCCACTTT. The encoded protein is CASSFDNSPLHF.

This clonotype has ten or more counts. The chain has TRBV20-1 and TRBJ2-3, with a tentative D call TRBD2 (6 bases). The CDR3 sequence is 13 residues long. V lost 6 bases and J 0 bases, leaving 10 bases between the germline ends. The germline V gene encodes CDR1 DFQATT and CDR2 SNEGSKA (reference sequence). In DNA form, the CDR3 reads TGCAGTGCGAGGGACTTAAGCACAGATACGCAGTATTTT. Translated, it gives CSARDLSTDTQYF.

This clonotype was seen many times. This CDR3 reads CASSPRGVQTNTEAFF. CDR3 DNA sequence: TGCGCCAGCAGCCCGCGAGGGGTACAGACCAACACTGAAGCTTTCTTT. The rearrangement uses TRBV5-1 and TRBJ1-1, with a tentative D call TRBD1 (5 bases). Germline lookup yields CDR1 SGHRS and CDR2 YFSETQ. This CDR3 is built from 16 residues. Between the trimmed V and J ends, which lost 4 bases and 2 bases, there was a span of 18 bases.

The gene calls are TRBV19 and TRBJ2-7; D is unresolved. Trimming removed 1 base at V and 0 bases at J, with 7 bases between. The CDR3 has 14 residues. CDR1 is LNHDA, CDR2 SQIVND, per germline (reference sequence). As DNA, the CDR3 is TGTGCCAGTAGTATAGGCAGTGACTCCTACGAGCAGTACTTC. Protein product: CASSIGSDSYEQYF.

The V call is TRBV2, the J call TRBJ2-3; 11 bases map to TRBD1. This CDR3 comprises 14 residues. With V trimmed by 7 bases and J by 4 bases, 4 bases remained unmatched. The germline V gene has CDR1 SNHLY and CDR2 FYNNEI. The CDR3, as DNA: TGTGCCAGCACCTGGACAGGGGGCGCAGATACGCAGTATTTT. It translates to CASTWTGGADTQYF.

This clonotype has ten or more counts. The chain uses TRBV5-1 and TRBJ2-5; D not certain. Trimming removed 2 bases at V and 3 bases at J, with 2 bases between. This CDR3 has 11 amino acids. Germline lookup yields CDR1 SGHRS and CDR2 YFSETQ. CDR3: CASSFEETQYF. The CDR3, as DNA: TGCGCCAGCAGCTTCGAAGAGACCCAGTACTTC. Full variable domain (remainder filled in from reference TRBV5-1 and TRBJ2-5): KAGVTQTPRYLIKTRGQQVTLSCSPISGHRSVSWYQQTPGQGLQFLFEYFSETQRNKGNFPGRFSGRQFSNSRSEMNVSTLELGDSALYLCASSFEETQYFGPGTRLLVL.

There are many counts of this clonotype. The CDR3: CASRATSDWYF. The CDR3 DNA sequence: TGTGCCAGCAGGGCAACCTCGGACTGGTACTTC. The rearrangement links TRBV12-3 or TRBV12-4 to TRBJ2-7; maybe TRBD2 (5 bases). Deletions cut 6 bases from V and 12 bases from J, with 15 bases between. CDR3 length: 11 amino acids.

This clonotype has a count of ten or more. V is TRBV24-1 and J is TRBJ2-1, with TRBD1 matching 7 bases. The germline gives CDR1 KGHDR, CDR2 SFDVKD. The CDR3 extends over 13 amino acids. The J segment lost 7 bases and the V segment lost 5 bases, leaving 4 bases of the junction unmatched. As DNA, the CDR3 is TGTGCCACCAGTGGTACGACAGGGAATGAGCAGTTCTTC. Its translation: CATSGTTGNEQFF.

This clonotype has a count of ten or more. In DNA, the CDR3 is TGTGCCAGCAGCTCGCAATCACTAGCGGATACGCAGTATTTT. Protein: CASSSQSLADTQYF. The V gene is TRBV7-6, the J gene TRBJ2-3, with TRBD2 matching 7 bases. V lost 4 bases to trimming and J lost 6 bases; unmatched junction nucleotides: 7. The CDR3 extends over 14 amino acids. Looked up from germline, CDR1 is SGHVS and CDR2 is FNYEAQ.

In this sample, this clonotype turned up many times. The chain is built from TRBV12-3 or TRBV12-4 and TRBJ1-1, with D perhaps TRBD1 (5 bases). Trimming cost V 6 bases and J 3 bases, with 14 bases left between them. The CDR3 is 14 residues long. CDR3: CASSPGGVDTEAFF. CDR3 nucleotides: TGTGCCAGCAGCCCCGGGGGTGTGGACACTGAAGCTTTCTTT.

A few counts support this clonotype. The rearrangement links TRBV4-1 to TRBJ2-2, with 11 bases that match TRBD1. The germline CDR1 and CDR2 sequences are MGHRA and YSYEKL. Losses at the gene ends were 5 bases for V and 6 bases for J; bases not matched to a gene: 2. This CDR3 spans 14 amino acids. The CDR3, as DNA: TGCGCCAGCAGCTCGGACAGGGGGCCCGGGGAGCTGTTTTTT. It codes for CASSSDRGPGELFF.

This clonotype came up many times. The V and J genes are TRBV7-8 and TRBJ1-3; no definite D call. This CDR3 spans 13 amino acids. CDR1 and CDR2 (germline): SGHVS, FQNEAQ. V gave up 4 bases and J gave up 0 bases, with 4 bases separating them. CDR3 nucleotides: TGTGCCAGCAGCTGGGACTCTGGAAACACCATATATTTT. It specifies CASSWDSGNTIYF.

The chain couples TRBV20-1 to TRBJ1-1; 7 nucleotides align to TRBD1. There are 13 residues in the CDR3. The J segment lost 9 bases and the V segment lost 3 bases, leaving 10 bases of the junction unmatched. CDR1 and CDR2 (germline): DFQATT, SNEGSKA (reference sequence). Written as DNA, the CDR3 is TGCAGTGCTAGTGAAGTGACAGGGACTAAAGCTTTCTTT. This codes for CSASEVTGTKAFF.

This clonotype was seen only a few times. This chain links TRBV6-5 with TRBJ2-3, with a tentative D call TRBD2 (5 bases). The CDR3 totals 15 residues. Germline V gene lookup returns CDR1 MNHEY and CDR2 SVGAGI. V lost 2 bases, J lost 5 bases, and 14 bases lay in between. CDR3 nucleotide sequence: TGTGCCAGCAGTTACGCGGGCCTCCCCGAAGATACGCAGTATTTT. This encodes CASSYAGLPEDTQYF.

This clonotype has a count of ten or more. This chain joins TRBV20-1 and TRBJ2-7; possibly TRBD1 or TRBD2 for D (5 bases each). The CDR3 spans 12 residues. V lost 2 bases and J 3 bases, leaving 8 bases between the germline ends. Germline CDR1 DFQATT, CDR2 SNEGSKA (reference sequence). Here the CDR3 reads CSARRDHYEQYF. The CDR3 coding sequence is TGCAGTGCTAGACGGGACCACTACGAGCAGTACTTC.

The chain is built from TRBV25-1 and TRBJ2-5, with D maybe TRBD1 (6 bases). V dropped 0 bases and J dropped 4 bases, with 9 bases sitting between them. CDR3 length: 14 residues. CDR1 is MGHDK, CDR2 SYGVNS, per germline. This CDR3 reads CASSEYTRGETQYF. The DNA for the CDR3 is TGTGCCAGCAGTGAATATACCAGGGGAGAGACCCAGTACTTC.

This clonotype was picked up many times. This chain connects TRBV5-1 to TRBJ1-6; TRBD1 agrees at 7 bases. The trim removed 1 base at V and 6 bases at J, leaving 7 bases unmatched. This CDR3 is built from 16 residues. The germline gives CDR1 SGHRS, CDR2 YFSETQ. The CDR3 nucleotides are TGCGCCAGCAGCTTGAGGGGGCGCGGAAGTAATTCACCCCTCCACTTT. The encoded protein is CASSLRGRGSNSPLHF.